These 6 T cell receptor beta chains came from one sample sequenced in a study of cytotoxic CD8 clonotypes in ibrutinib-treated CLL. The assay was immunoSEQ multiplex PCR, and TCRdb's table has in-frame clones only and misses some. The profile shows roughly 330,000 clones, roughly 71% of them singletons. The material sequenced was PBMCs, taken after 36 months of ibrutinib treatment. The receptor source for this set is a human donor with chronic lymphocytic leukemia.

J is TRBJ1-4 and V is TRBV25-1; maybe TRBD1 (5 bases). The CDR3 is made up of 13 amino acids. Per the germline V gene, CDR1 is MGHDK and CDR2 is SYGVNS. V was trimmed by 1 base and J by 7 bases, leaving 7 bases between them. CDR3 loop: CASSEWGGEKLFF. CDR3 sequence (DNA): TGTGCCAGCAGTGAATGGGGGGGTGAAAAACTGTTTTTT.

The chain combines TRBV15 with TRBJ1-2; the D is unclear. The length of the CDR3 is 15 residues. V was trimmed by 1 base and J by 4 bases, leaving 13 bases between them. Germline CDR1 LNHNV, CDR2 YYDKDF (reference sequence). Here the CDR3 reads CATSRVPPGAYGYTF. CDR3 nucleotide sequence: TGTGCCACCAGCAGAGTCCCCCCAGGAGCCTATGGCTACACCTTC.

This clone occurred once. Other DNA sequences in the same sample also yield this CDR3. This chain uses TRBV25-1 with TRBJ2-7, with D unresolved. V was clipped by 3 bases and J by 2 bases, with 2 bases between them. The CDR3 is 11 residues long. Per the germline V gene, CDR1 is MGHDK and CDR2 is SYGVNS. The CDR3 coding sequence is TGTGCCAGCAGTGATGCCTACGAGCAGTACTTC. This codes for CASSDAYEQYF.

The chain recombines TRBV9 with TRBJ2-3; D may be TRBD1 or TRBD2 (5 bases each). The length of the CDR3 is 17 residues. V shed 2 bases and J shed 2 bases, with 18 bases lying between them. Germline CDR1 and CDR2: SGDLS and YYNGEE. In DNA, the CDR3 is TGTGCCAGCAGCGTCGGGACCAGAGCTTTGATCACAGATACGCAGTATTTT. It codes for CASSVGTRALITDTQYF.

This sequence joins TRBV28 and TRBJ2-5, with 7 bases that match TRBD1. The germline V gene encodes CDR1 MDHEN and CDR2 SYDVKM. This CDR3 has 16 residues. Unmatched junction bases numbered 15, after V lost 6 bases and J lost 5 bases. CDR3 amino acids: CASSSNRDREGETQYF. The CDR3 nucleotides are TGTGCCAGCAGCTCCAACCGCGACAGGGAAGGGGAGACCCAGTACTTC.

This sequence joins TRBV5-1 and TRBJ2-5; D is perhaps TRBD2 (5 bases). The DNA end is more similar to TRBJ2-7, so the J call may be wrong. CDR3 size: 14 residues. Germline CDR1 reads SGHRS; CDR2 reads YFSETQ. The CDR3 DNA sequence: TGCGCCAGCAGCCCGGGGATATTCACCTACGAGCAGTACTTC. This sequence encodes CASSPGIFTYEQYF.